A single sample gave rise to the 2 T cell receptor beta chains below, sequenced in a study of blood T cell repertoires in COVID-19. Measured with immunoSEQ multiplex PCR; TCRdb has only the in-frame clones, and not every one. The data hold 45,000 to 50,000 clones, with 75% to 90% observed a single time. The sequenced material came from peripheral blood. Source of these receptors: a man in his sixties with active COVID-19.

V usage is TRBV2 and J usage is TRBJ1-2; 10 positions agree with TRBD1. Germline-derived CDR1 and CDR2 are SNHLY and FYNNEI. Losses at the gene ends were 6 bases for V and 2 bases for J; bases not matched to a gene: 6. The CDR3 length is 15 residues. This CDR3 reads CASSASGQGNYGYTF. As DNA, the CDR3 is TGTGCCAGCAGCGCATCGGGACAGGGGAACTATGGCTACACCTTC.

V gene TRBV5-4 combines with J gene TRBJ2-1, with D tentatively TRBD2 (6 bases). This CDR3 region has 16 residues. Trimming shortened V by 0 bases and J by 4 bases, and 14 bases separated the two germline ends. Germline CDR1 SGHNT, CDR2 YYREEE (reference sequence). CDR3: CASSLGGLQPYNEQFF. CDR3 DNA: TGTGCCAGCAGCTTGGGCGGACTACAACCTTACAATGAGCAGTTCTTC.